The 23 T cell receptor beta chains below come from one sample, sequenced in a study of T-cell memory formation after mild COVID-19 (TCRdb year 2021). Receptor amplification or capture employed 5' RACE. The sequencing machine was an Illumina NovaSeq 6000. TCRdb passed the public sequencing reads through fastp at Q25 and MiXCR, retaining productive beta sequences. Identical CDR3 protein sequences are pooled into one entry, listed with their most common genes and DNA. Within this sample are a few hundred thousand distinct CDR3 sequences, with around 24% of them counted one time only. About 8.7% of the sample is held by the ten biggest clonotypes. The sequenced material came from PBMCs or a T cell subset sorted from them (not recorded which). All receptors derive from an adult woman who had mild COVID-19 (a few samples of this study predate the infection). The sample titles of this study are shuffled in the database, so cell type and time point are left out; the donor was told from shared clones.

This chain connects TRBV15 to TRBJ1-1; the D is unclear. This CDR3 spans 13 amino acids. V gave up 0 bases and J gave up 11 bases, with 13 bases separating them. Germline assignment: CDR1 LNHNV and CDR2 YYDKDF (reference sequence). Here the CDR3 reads CATSRDRKAPAFF. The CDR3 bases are TGTGCCACCAGCAGAGATCGGAAGGCCCCGGCTTTCTTT.

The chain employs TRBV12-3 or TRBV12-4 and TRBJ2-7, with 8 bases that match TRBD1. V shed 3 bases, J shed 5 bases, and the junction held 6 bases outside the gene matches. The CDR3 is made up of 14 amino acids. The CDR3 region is CASSFQGAYDEQYF. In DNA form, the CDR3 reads TGTGCCAGCAGTTTTCAGGGGGCGTACGACGAGCAGTACTTC.

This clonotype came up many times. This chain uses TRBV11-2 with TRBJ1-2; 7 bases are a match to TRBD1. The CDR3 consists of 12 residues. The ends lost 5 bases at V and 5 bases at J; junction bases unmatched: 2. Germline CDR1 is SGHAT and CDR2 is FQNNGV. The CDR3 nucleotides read TGTGCCAGCAGCCAGGGGGTGTATGGCTACACCTTC. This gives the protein CASSQGVYGYTF.

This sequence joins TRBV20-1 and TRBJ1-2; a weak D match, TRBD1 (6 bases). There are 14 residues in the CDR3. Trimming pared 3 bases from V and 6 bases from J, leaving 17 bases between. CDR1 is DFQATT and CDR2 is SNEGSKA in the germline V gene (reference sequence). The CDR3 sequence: CSASRQALVNGYTF. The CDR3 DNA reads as TGCAGTGCTAGTCGACAGGCCCTAGTGAATGGCTACACCTTC.

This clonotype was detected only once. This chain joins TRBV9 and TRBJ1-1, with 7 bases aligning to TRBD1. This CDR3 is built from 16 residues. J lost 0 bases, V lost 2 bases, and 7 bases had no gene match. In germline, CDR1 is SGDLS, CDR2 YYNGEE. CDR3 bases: TGTGCCAGCAGCGTGTTGTCAGGGGGGATGAACACTGAAGCTTTCTTT. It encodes CASSVLSGGMNTEAFF.

Here the CDR3 reads CASSPPVGRQNYGYTF. The CDR3 nucleotides are TGCGCCAGCAGCCCCCCGGTAGGCAGGCAGAACTATGGCTACACCTTC. The chain couples TRBV4-1 to TRBJ1-2; D unresolved. The CDR3 consists of 16 residues. The germline V and J ends were trimmed by 4 bases and 2 bases, with 17 bases remaining between them. Germline V gene data show CDR1 as MGHRA and CDR2 as YSYEKL.

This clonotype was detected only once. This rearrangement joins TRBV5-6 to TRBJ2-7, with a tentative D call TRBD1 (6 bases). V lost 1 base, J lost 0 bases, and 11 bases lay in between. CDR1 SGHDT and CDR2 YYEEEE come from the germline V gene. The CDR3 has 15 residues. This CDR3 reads CASSLTGTPSYEQYF. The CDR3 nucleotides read TGTGCCAGCAGCTTGACAGGGACCCCCTCCTACGAGCAGTACTTC.

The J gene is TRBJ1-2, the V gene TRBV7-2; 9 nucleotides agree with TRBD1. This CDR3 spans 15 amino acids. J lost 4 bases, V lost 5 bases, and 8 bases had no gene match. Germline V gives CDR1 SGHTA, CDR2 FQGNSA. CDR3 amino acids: CASSPRTGEVYGYTF. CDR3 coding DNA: TGTGCCAGCAGCCCTAGGACAGGGGAGGTCTATGGCTACACCTTC.

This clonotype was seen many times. The CDR3 DNA reads TGCGCCAGCAGCTCGCGCGGACAGGCTTCCTCCTACGAGCAGTACTTC. Encoded protein: CASSSRGQASSYEQYF. This chain connects TRBV5-1 to TRBJ2-7, with 7 bases lining up with TRBD1. Trimming removed 3 bases from V and 0 bases from J; junction bases left unmatched: 9. CDR3 size: 16 residues. The germline V gene encodes CDR1 SGHRS and CDR2 YFSETQ.

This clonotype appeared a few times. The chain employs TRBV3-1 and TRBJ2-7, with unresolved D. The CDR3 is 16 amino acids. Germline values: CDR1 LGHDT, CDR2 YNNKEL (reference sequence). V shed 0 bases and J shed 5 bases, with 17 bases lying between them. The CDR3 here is CASSQDVLVRSNEQYF. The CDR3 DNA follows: TGTGCCAGCAGCCAAGATGTCCTAGTGAGGTCCAACGAGCAGTACTTC.

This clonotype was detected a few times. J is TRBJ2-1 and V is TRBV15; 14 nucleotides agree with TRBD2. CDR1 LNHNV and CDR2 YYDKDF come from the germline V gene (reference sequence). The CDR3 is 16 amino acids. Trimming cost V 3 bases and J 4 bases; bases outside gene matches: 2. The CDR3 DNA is TGTGCCACCAGCAGTGGACTAGCGGGAGGATACAATGAGCAGTTCTTC. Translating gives CATSSGLAGGYNEQFF.

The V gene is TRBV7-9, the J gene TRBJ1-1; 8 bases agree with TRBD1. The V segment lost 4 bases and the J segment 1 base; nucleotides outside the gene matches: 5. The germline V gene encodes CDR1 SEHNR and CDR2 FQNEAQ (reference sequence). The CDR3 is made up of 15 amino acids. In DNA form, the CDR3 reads TGTGCCAGCAGCTACTACGGGACAGGGAACACTGAAGCTTTCTTT. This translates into CASSYYGTGNTEAFF.

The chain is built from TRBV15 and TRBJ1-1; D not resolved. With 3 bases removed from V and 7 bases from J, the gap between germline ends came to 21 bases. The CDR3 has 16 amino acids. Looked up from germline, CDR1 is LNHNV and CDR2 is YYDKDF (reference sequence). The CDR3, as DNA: TGTGCCACCAGCAGGCCAGAGGGTCCTTATCAGGTTGAAGCTTTCTTT. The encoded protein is CATSRPEGPYQVEAFF.

DNA for the CDR3: TGCAGCGTTGACTGGGGGCGCTTGACAGATACGCAGTATTTT. Protein: CSVDWGRLTDTQYF. The chain combines TRBV29-1 with TRBJ2-3, with a tentative D call TRBD1 (6 bases). CDR1 and CDR2 (germline): SQVTM, ANQGSEA. The CDR3 is made up of 14 amino acids. Trimming pared 3 bases from V and 3 bases from J, leaving 13 bases between.

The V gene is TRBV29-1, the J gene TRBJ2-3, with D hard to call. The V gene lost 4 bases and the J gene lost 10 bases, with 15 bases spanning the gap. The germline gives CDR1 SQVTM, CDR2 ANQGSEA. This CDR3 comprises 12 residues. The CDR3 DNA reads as TGCAGCGTTGGACACGAGGTCGGCTCGCAGTATTTT. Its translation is CSVGHEVGSQYF.

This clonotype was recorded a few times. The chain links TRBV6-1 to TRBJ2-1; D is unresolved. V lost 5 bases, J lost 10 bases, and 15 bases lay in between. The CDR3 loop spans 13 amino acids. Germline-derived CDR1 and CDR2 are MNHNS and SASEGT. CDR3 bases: TGTGCCAGCAGTACCACCCAACGGCGGGAGCAGTTCTTC. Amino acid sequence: CASSTTQRREQFF.

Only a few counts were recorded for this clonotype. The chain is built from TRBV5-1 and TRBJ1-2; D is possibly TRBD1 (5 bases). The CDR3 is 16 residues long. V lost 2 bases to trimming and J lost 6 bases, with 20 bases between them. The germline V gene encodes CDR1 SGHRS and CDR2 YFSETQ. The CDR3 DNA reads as TGCGCCAGCAGCTTCCCCAATATGAGGATGGGGGATGGCTACACCTTC. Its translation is CASSFPNMRMGDGYTF.

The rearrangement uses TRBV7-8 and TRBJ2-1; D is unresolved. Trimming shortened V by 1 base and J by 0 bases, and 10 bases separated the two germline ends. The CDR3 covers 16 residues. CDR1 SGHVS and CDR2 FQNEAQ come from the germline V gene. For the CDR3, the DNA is TGTGCCAGCAGCTTAGAGGGCACCCGCTCCTACAATGAGCAGTTCTTC. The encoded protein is CASSLEGTRSYNEQFF.

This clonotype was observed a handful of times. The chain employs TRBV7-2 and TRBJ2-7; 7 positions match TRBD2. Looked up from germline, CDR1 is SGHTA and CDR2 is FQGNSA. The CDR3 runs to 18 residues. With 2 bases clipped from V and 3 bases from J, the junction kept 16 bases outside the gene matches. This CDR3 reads CASSLYSSAGAVNYEQYF. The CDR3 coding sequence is TGTGCCAGCAGCTTATACTCTTCGGCGGGAGCAGTTAACTACGAGCAGTACTTC.

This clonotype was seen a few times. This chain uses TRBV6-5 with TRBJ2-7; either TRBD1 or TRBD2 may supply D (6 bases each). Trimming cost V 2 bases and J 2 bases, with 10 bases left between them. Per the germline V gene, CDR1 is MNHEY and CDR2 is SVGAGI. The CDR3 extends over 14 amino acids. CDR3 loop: CASSYGGGTYEQYF. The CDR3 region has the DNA TGTGCCAGCAGTTACGGGGGCGGGACCTACGAGCAGTACTTC.

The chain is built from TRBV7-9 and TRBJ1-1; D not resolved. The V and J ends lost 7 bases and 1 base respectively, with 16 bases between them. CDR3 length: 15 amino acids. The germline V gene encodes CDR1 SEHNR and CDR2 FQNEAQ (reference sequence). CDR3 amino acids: CASTQYGVTNTEAFF. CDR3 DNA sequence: TGTGCCAGCACCCAGTACGGGGTGACGAACACTGAAGCTTTCTTT. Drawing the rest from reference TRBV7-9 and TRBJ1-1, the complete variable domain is DTGVSQNPRHKITKRGQNVTFRCDPISEHNRLYWYRQTLGQGPEFLTYFQNEAQLEKSRLLSDRFSAERPKGSFSTLEIQRTEQGDSAMYLCASTQYGVTNTEAFFGQGTRLTVV.

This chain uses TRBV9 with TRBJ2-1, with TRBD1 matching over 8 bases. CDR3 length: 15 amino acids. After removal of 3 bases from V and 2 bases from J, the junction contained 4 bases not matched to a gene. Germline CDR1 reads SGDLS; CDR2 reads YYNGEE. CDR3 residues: CASSEGQGTYNEQFF. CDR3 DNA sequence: TGTGCCAGCAGCGAAGGACAGGGCACCTACAATGAGCAGTTCTTC.

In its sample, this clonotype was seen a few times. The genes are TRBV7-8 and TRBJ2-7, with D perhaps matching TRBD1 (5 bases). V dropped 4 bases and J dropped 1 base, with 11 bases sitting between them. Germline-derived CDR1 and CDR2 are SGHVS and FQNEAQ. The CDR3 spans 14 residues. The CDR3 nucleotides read TGTGCCAGCAGCTATCAGGGCACTTCCTACGAGCAGTACTTC. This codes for CASSYQGTSYEQYF.